The rows below give T cell receptor beta chains drawn from one sample of a study of neurological immune-mediated disorders. TCRdb reanalysed the 5' RACE reads using MiXCR and keeps one entry per CDR3 protein. The sample has approximately 15,000 distinct CDR3 sequences; roughly 13% are singletons. Sequencing used CD8+ T cells from blood. The origin of the receptors is a female donor with HTLV-1-associated myelopathy (HAM/TSP). CDR3s include the opening cysteine and the closing phenylalanine or tryptophan. A D gene is named only where the DNA matches it firmly. The listing skips clone size in some rows; elsewhere it reads once, few, many or a size class.

abundance,j_gene,v_gene,d_gene,CDR3aa,CDR3nt
many,TRBJ2-1,TRBV12-3/TRBV12-4,.,CASGVATPYNEQFF,TGTGCCAGCGGGGTAGCCACCCCTTACAATGAGCAGTTCTTC
many,TRBJ1-6,TRBV4-2,.,CASSQDTGENNSPLHF,TGTGCCAGCAGCCAAGATACGGGGGAGAATAATTCACCCCTCCACTTT
many,TRBJ1-4,TRBV29-1,.,CSVQTGDNEKLFF,TGCAGCGTTCAGACAGGAGATAATGAAAAACTGTTTTTT
many,TRBJ1-4,TRBV20-1,TRBD1,CSASRGAPNEKLFF,TGCAGTGCTAGCAGGGGGGCTCCTAATGAAAAACTGTTTTTT
medium-sized,TRBJ1-3,TRBV28,TRBD1,CASSLEEAGGMGNTIYF,TGTGCCAGCAGTTTAGAGGAGGCAGGGGGAATGGGAAACACCATATATTTT
medium-sized,TRBJ2-3,TRBV7-2,TRBD2,CASSATLAGSFTDTQYF,TGTGCCAGCAGCGCGACCTTAGCGGGGAGCTTCACAGATACGCAGTATTTT
many,TRBJ1-6,TRBV13,.,CASSFVGNNSPLHF,TGTGCCAGCAGCTTTGTGGGCAACAATTCACCCCTCCACTTT
many,TRBJ1-3,TRBV12-3/TRBV12-4,TRBD1,CASTTPGQGNTIYF,TGTGCCAGCACCACCCCGGGACAGGGAAACACCATATATTTT
many,TRBJ2-2,TRBV12-3/TRBV12-4,TRBD1,CASSSYRGESTGELFF,TGTGCCAGCAGTTCTTACAGGGGAGAATCCACCGGGGAGCTGTTTTTT
many,TRBJ2-3,TRBV3-1,.,CASSQDRVRRTQYF,TGTGCCAGCAGCCAAGATCGGGTGAGGCGTACGCAGTATTTT
many,TRBJ1-4,TRBV5-1,.,CASSLEAEDEKLFF,TGCGCCAGCAGCTTGGAGGCCGAGGATGAAAAACTGTTTTTT
many,TRBJ1-1,TRBV29-1,.,CSAGGEGTEAFF,TGCAGCGCTGGGGGGGAGGGCACTGAAGCTTTCTTT
many,TRBJ1-5,TRBV6-2/TRBV6-3,TRBD1,CASRPAGTGYQPQHF,TGTGCCAGCAGGCCCGCCGGGACAGGGTACCAGCCCCAGCATTTT
many,TRBJ1-1,TRBV12-3/TRBV12-4,.,CASSDTENTEAFF,TGTGCCAGCAGCGATACAGAGAACACTGAAGCTTTCTTT
many,TRBJ1-5,TRBV4-1,TRBD1,CASTPGTDSNQPQHF,TGCGCCAGCACTCCCGGGACAGATAGCAATCAGCCCCAGCATTTT
many,TRBJ1-1,TRBV4-1,.,CASSQLSYMNTEAFF,TGCGCCAGCAGCCAACTGAGTTACATGAACACTGAAGCTTTCTTT
many,TRBJ1-2,TRBV9,TRBD1,CASSARTQGDGYTF,TGTGCCAGCAGCGCCCGGACTCAGGGGGATGGCTACACCTTC
many,TRBJ2-3,TRBV20-1,.,CSARAGSGSGGAGRDTQYF,TGCAGTGCTAGAGCAGGAAGTGGCAGTGGGGGGGCCGGGAGAGATACGCAGTATTTT
.,TRBJ2-7,TRBV15,TRBD2,CATSTQAGEYEQYF,TGTGCCACCAGCACACAGGCGGGGGAATACGAGCAGTACTTC
many,TRBJ2-7,TRBV5-1,TRBD1,CASSLDRGISYEQYF,TGCGCCAGCAGCTTGGACAGGGGAATCTCCTACGAGCAGTACTTC
.,TRBJ2-7,TRBV29-1,.,CSLEPRYEQYF,TGCAGCTTGGAACCGCGCTACGAGCAGTACTTC
many,TRBJ2-7,TRBV7-9,TRBD1,CASSLGGQGRYEQYF,TGTGCCAGCAGCTTAGGAGGACAGGGACGCTACGAGCAGTACTTC
many,TRBJ1-6,TRBV5-8,.,CASSLATGWDSPLHF,TGTGCCAGCAGCTTAGCAACAGGCTGGGATTCACCCCTCCACTTT
many,TRBJ2-6,TRBV9,.,CASSPRRDSGANVLTF,TGTGCCAGCAGTCCAAGACGGGACTCTGGGGCCAACGTCCTGACTTTC
many,TRBJ2-5,TRBV3-1,TRBD2,CASSLLAGGGEETQYF,TGTGCCAGCAGCCTACTAGCGGGAGGGGGGGAAGAGACCCAGTACTTC
many,TRBJ1-2,TRBV5-5,.,CASSLPDRLYYGYTF,TGTGCCAGCAGCTTACCGGACCGACTCTACTATGGCTACACCTTC
.,TRBJ2-7,TRBV28,.,CASSLMGWREQYF,TGTGCCAGCAGCCTGATGGGGTGGAGAGAGCAGTACTTC
.,TRBJ2-3,TRBV7-3,TRBD1,CASSLTHFLGTGTSDTQYF,TGTGCCAGCAGCTTAACCCACTTTTTGGGGACAGGGACCTCAGATACGCAGTATTTT
few,TRBJ2-3,TRBV20-1,.,CSAAGPPRSGSTDTQYF,TGCAGTGCTGCCGGGCCACCCAGAAGCGGGAGCACAGATACGCAGTATTTT
.,TRBJ2-7,TRBV29-1,TRBD1,CSVGNGTGSSKQYF,TGCAGCGTTGGCAACGGGACAGGGTCGTCTAAGCAGTACTTC
.,TRBJ1-6,TRBV5-6,.,CASSLRWGRPNSPLHF,TGTGCCAGCAGCTTGAGATGGGGTCGCCCTAATTCACCCCTCCACTTT
many,TRBJ1-1,TRBV6-2/TRBV6-3,.,CASRPLRTANTEAFF,TGTGCCAGCAGACCTCTTCGGACAGCCAACACTGAAGCTTTCTTT
many,TRBJ2-5,TRBV25-1,.,CASTEWGGLKTQYF,TGTGCCAGCACGGAGTGGGGGGGCTTGAAGACCCAGTACTTC
many,TRBJ2-5,TRBV12-3/TRBV12-4,TRBD1,CASSPTSRGIQETQYF,TGTGCCAGCAGCCCAACCTCCAGGGGGATCCAAGAGACCCAGTACTTC
many,TRBJ2-6,TRBV27,.,CASSLRTVSGANVLTF,TGTGCCAGCAGTTTAAGAACTGTCTCTGGGGCCAACGTCCTGACTTTC
.,TRBJ2-7,TRBV19,TRBD2,CASTPGGLYEQYF,TGTGCCAGTACCCCGGGGGGGCTCTACGAGCAGTACTTC
many,TRBJ2-3,TRBV5-1,.,CASSPHPRRRTVGTQYF,TGCGCCAGCAGCCCCCACCCCCGTCGACGGACTGTGGGTACGCAGTATTTT
medium-sized,TRBJ2-7,TRBV5-1,TRBD2,CASSSSTSGEIPYEQYF,TGCGCCAGCAGCTCCTCCACTAGCGGGGAGATCCCCTACGAGCAGTACTTC
many,TRBJ2-1,TRBV5-4,.,CASSQSRLNGEQFF,TGTGCCAGCAGTCAATCCAGACTGAACGGTGAGCAGTTCTTC
.,TRBJ2-2,TRBV7-2,.,CASSSQLGNTGELFF,TGTGCCAGTAGCTCTCAACTAGGAAACACCGGGGAGCTGTTTTTT
many,TRBJ2-1,TRBV20-1,TRBD2,CSASPSGGPYNEQFF,TGCAGTGCTAGTCCGTCGGGGGGACCCTACAATGAGCAGTTCTTC